The T cell receptor beta chain described here comes from a study of blood T cell repertoires in COVID-19. Germline V gives CDR1 MDHEN, CDR2 SYDVKM. The CDR3 consists of 15 residues. After removal of 3 bases from V and 6 bases from J, the junction contained 8 bases not matched to a gene. Clones were read by immunoSEQ multiplex PCR, and TCRdb kept only the in-frame ones, dropping some. The data show tens of thousands of clones, 60% to 85% seen once. The J gene is TRBJ1-5, the V gene TRBV28; 7 nucleotides align to TRBD1. The sequence was obtained from a man in his sixties or seventies with acute or convalescent COVID-19. Sequenced: peripheral blood. CDR3 coding DNA: TGTGCCAGCAGTTTTTCCGGGACAGCTAGTCAGCCCCAGCATTTT. Amino acids: CASSFSGTASQPQHF.